The rows below give T cell receptor beta chains drawn from one sample of a study of cytomegalovirus exposure and HLA in healthy donors. The repertoire was sequenced with immunoSEQ multiplex PCR; TCRdb's copy has only in-frame clones and lacks some. In the table there are 90,000 to 150,000 clones, approximately 80% of which are singletons. Sample: PBMCs. The receptors come from a female donor in good health and CMV-seronegative. The CDR3 runs from the conserved cysteine through the conserved F or W. The D gene is left open where the match is weak. Only some rows state a clone size, as once, few, many or a class for expanded clones.

clone_size j_call d_call v_call cdr3_aa cdr3_nt
NA TRBJ2-2 NA TRBV9 CASSVATTANTGELFF TGTGCCAGCAGCGTAGCTACGACAGCGAACACCGGGGAGCTGTTTTTT
NA TRBJ1-1 NA TRBV21-1 CASSGQGGNTEAFF TGTGCCAGCAGCGGTCAGGGGGGGAACACTGAAGCTTTCTTT
NA TRBJ2-3 NA TRBV6-5 CASSLASPGAQYF TGTGCCAGCAGTTTAGCGTCTCCTGGAGCGCAGTATTTT
NA TRBJ2-7 NA TRBV10-1 CASSKEQVDYEQYF TGCGCCAGCTCAAAGGAACAGGTGGACTACGAGCAGTACTTC
NA TRBJ1-4 NA TRBV5-6 CASSLGGRPEKLFF TGTGCCAGCAGCTTGGGCGGGAGACCCGAAAAACTGTTTTTT
NA TRBJ1-4 TRBD1 TRBV12-5 CASGKRGVLDRVAATNEKLFF TGTGCTAGTGGAAAGCGTGGTGTTTTAGACAGGGTGGCTGCAACTAATGAAAAACTGTTTTTT
once TRBJ2-7 TRBD2 TRBV19 CASSIGSGGWYEQYF TGTGCCAGTAGTATAGGTTCGGGAGGTTGGTACGAGCAGTACTTC
NA TRBJ2-7 TRBD1 TRBV4-3 CASSQETGTGTYEQYF TGCGCCAGCAGCCAAGAAACGGGGACAGGGACCTACGAGCAGTACTTC
NA TRBJ2-5 NA TRBV7-6 CASSFRGRGGSETQYF TGTGCCAGCAGCTTTAGGGGGCGGGGCGGGTCAGAGACCCAGTACTTC
few TRBJ1-4 NA TRBV6-1 CASSESQGTNEKLFF TGTGCCAGCAGTGAGTCCCAGGGGACTAATGAAAAACTGTTTTTT
NA TRBJ2-1 NA TRBV4-1 CASSQEPQYNEQFF TGCGCCAGCAGCCAAGAGCCCCAGTACAATGAGCAGTTCTTC
NA TRBJ1-4 NA TRBV7-9 CASSFRRPARGGEKLFF TGTGCCAGCAGCTTTCGCCGCCCAGCGCGAGGGGGTGAAAAACTGTTTTTT
NA TRBJ2-7 NA TRBV7-2 CASSLNQGYYEQYF TGTGCCAGCAGCTTAAACCAGGGCTACTACGAGCAGTACTTC
NA TRBJ1-1 NA TRBV6-5 CASSYSLVGGTEAFF TGTGCCAGCAGTTACTCTCTTGTCGGCGGCACTGAAGCTTTCTTT
NA TRBJ1-1 NA TRBV7-9 CSSSPGQTKAFF TGTTCCAGCAGCCCCGGACAGACCAAAGCTTTCTTT
NA TRBJ1-4 TRBD1 TRBV27 CASSSTGIGEKLFF TGTGCCAGCAGTTCGACAGGGATCGGCGAAAAACTGTTTTTT
NA TRBJ1-3 NA TRBV4-3 CASSQDSLSGNTIYF TGCGCCAGCAGCCAAGACAGTCTCTCTGGAAACACCATATATTTT
NA TRBJ2-1 TRBD2 TRBV9 CASSVGGVGTKLRNEQFF TGTGCCAGCAGCGTAGGGGGGGTGGGGACTAAGCTGAGGAATGAGCAGTTCTTC
NA TRBJ1-2 NA TRBV27 CASRGTGSGYSGYTF TGTGCCAGCAGGGGAACAGGGTCCGGGTATAGTGGCTACACCTTC
NA TRBJ1-1 NA TRBV25-1 CASSEAEGTEAFF TGTGCCAGCAGTGAAGCGGAGGGGACTGAAGCTTTCTTT
NA TRBJ1-3 NA TRBV30 CAWSVVPDSSGNTIYF TGTGCCTGGAGTGTAGTTCCGGACAGCTCTGGAAACACCATATATTTT
few TRBJ2-7 TRBD1 TRBV7-2 CASSPGQGGYEQYF TGTGCCAGCAGCCCCGGACAGGGAGGCTACGAGCAGTACTTC
once TRBJ2-7 NA TRBV29-1 CSVAPRRDRNYEQYF TGCAGCGTTGCTCCGAGGAGGGACAGAAACTACGAGCAGTACTTC
few TRBJ2-6 NA TRBV4-1 CASSQDGPSGANVLTF TGCGCCAGCAGCCAAGATGGGCCTTCTGGGGCCAACGTCCTGACTTTC
NA TRBJ2-7 TRBD2 TRBV4-3 CASSQDEYAGDLSPYEQYF TGCGCCAGCAGCCAAGATGAATACGCGGGGGACCTGTCACCCTACGAGCAGTACTTC
NA TRBJ1-2 NA TRBV15 CATSRGGQGPLGYTF TGTGCCACCAGCAGAGGGGGGCAAGGGCCCCTTGGCTACACCTTC
few TRBJ2-7 NA TRBV5-6 CASTGSHEQYF TGTGCCAGCACCGGGAGCCACGAGCAGTACTTC
once TRBJ2-5 NA TRBV5-8 CASSHQTIQETQYF TGTGCCAGCAGCCACCAGACTATTCAAGAGACCCAGTACTTC
NA TRBJ2-7 NA TRBV30 CAWTYSSYEQYF TGTGCCTGGACGTATAGCTCCTACGAGCAGTACTTC
NA TRBJ2-2 NA TRBV7-2 CASSRRQDTGELFF TGTGCCAGCAGCCGACGACAGGACACCGGGGAGCTGTTTTTT
once TRBJ1-2 NA TRBV19 CASSIAATEGGYTF TGTGCCAGTAGTATAGCGGCGACAGAAGGGGGCTACACCTTC
NA TRBJ2-1 TRBD2 TRBV14 CASSRLGLYYNEQFF TGTGCCAGCAGCCGTCTGGGACTATACTACAATGAGCAGTTCTTC
NA TRBJ1-2 NA TRBV2 CASSVGTGGYGYTF TGTGCCAGCAGTGTCGGAACAGGCGGCTATGGCTACACCTTC
once TRBJ1-5 NA TRBV21-1 CASSKVRQGTPLGPQHF TGTGCCAGCAGCAAAGTTAGACAGGGGACTCCCCTAGGGCCCCAGCATTTT
NA TRBJ1-2 TRBD1 TRBV5-4 CASSQGTVYGYTF TGTGCCAGCAGCCAAGGGACAGTCTATGGCTACACCTTC
NA TRBJ2-3 TRBD2 TRBV6-1 CASSEPGGGDTQYF TGTGCCAGCAGTGAACCGGGCGGGGGTGATACGCAGTATTTT
NA TRBJ1-1 TRBD1 TRBV5-1 CASNRGQSNTEAFF TGCGCCAGCAACAGGGGACAGTCGAACACTGAAGCTTTCTTT
NA TRBJ2-2 TRBD2 TRBV5-1 CASSLDSRTSSIFTGELFF TGCGCCAGCAGCTTGGATTCAAGGACTAGCAGCATTTTCACCGGGGAGCTGTTTTTT
few TRBJ2-1 TRBD1 TRBV5-8 CASNLDRAYNEQFF TGTGCCAGCAACCTGGACAGGGCCTACAATGAGCAGTTCTTC
NA TRBJ1-3 NA TRBV15 CATSDSSGNTIYF TGTGCCACCAGCGACAGCTCTGGAAACACCATATATTTT
NA TRBJ2-3 NA TRBV30 CAWSVGLDTQYF TGTGCCTGGAGTGTTGGGCTAGATACGCAGTATTTT
few TRBJ1-1 NA TRBV28 CASDSTMNTEAFF TGTGCCTCGGACAGCACCATGAACACTGAAGCTTTCTTT
NA TRBJ2-6 TRBD1 TRBV9 CASSGDRGEVLTF TGTGCCAGCAGCGGGGACAGGGGAGAGGTCCTGACTTTC
NA TRBJ1-1 NA TRBV7-8 CASSFSSKNTEAFF TGTGCCAGCAGCTTTAGTAGTAAGAACACTGAAGCTTTCTTT
NA TRBJ1-2 NA TRBV19 CASSTPGGPGNYGYTF TGTGCCAGTAGTACGCCCGGGGGGCCCGGGAACTATGGCTACACCTTC
once TRBJ2-1 NA TRBV6-5 CASSYDSYNEQFF TGTGCCAGCAGTTACGACAGTTACAATGAGCAGTTCTTC
NA TRBJ2-3 TRBD2 TRBV9 CASSSSGATDTQYF TGTGCCAGCAGCAGTAGCGGGGCAACAGATACGCAGTATTTT
once TRBJ1-4 NA TRBV19 CASIQYGLATESTNEKLFF TGTGCCAGTATACAGTATGGTTTGGCGACCGAATCAACTAATGAAAAACTGTTTTTT
NA TRBJ1-6 NA TRBV6-5 CASSYSAGGSPLHF TGTGCCAGCAGTTACTCGGCAGGTGGTTCACCCCTCCACTTT
NA TRBJ1-5 NA TRBV6-1 CASSEAPGSQPQHF TGTGCCAGCAGTGAAGCCCCGGGGAGTCAGCCCCAGCATTTT
NA TRBJ2-2 NA TRBV9 CASSVVGGLTGELFF TGTGCCAGCAGCGTAGTCGGGGGGCTCACCGGGGAGCTGTTTTTT
NA TRBJ2-7 NA TRBV11-2 CASSLSYMGASGKYEQYF TGTGCCAGCAGCTTATCGTATATGGGGGCTAGCGGAAAATACGAGCAGTACTTC
once TRBJ2-3 NA TRBV6-1 CASSEGGYTQYF TGTGCCAGCAGTGAAGGAGGTTATACGCAGTATTTT
NA TRBJ1-1 TRBD1 TRBV9 CASSASGQGNTEAFF TGTGCCAGCAGCGCTTCGGGACAGGGGAACACTGAAGCTTTCTTT
NA TRBJ2-7 TRBD1 TRBV7-8 CASSLARDRAGEQYF TGTGCCAGCAGCTTAGCGAGAGACAGGGCAGGCGAGCAGTACTTC
NA TRBJ1-6 NA TRBV7-2 CASSFMRVPRFNSPLHF TGTGCCAGCAGCTTTATGCGGGTTCCCCGCTTTAATTCACCCCTCCACTTT
NA TRBJ2-3 TRBD1 TRBV2 CASSVAGQDRNTQYF TGTGCCAGCAGTGTGGCCGGACAGGATAGGAATACGCAGTATTTT
NA TRBJ2-7 NA TRBV6-6 CASSYLIQGYEQYF TGTGCCAGCAGTTACCTTATACAGGGCTACGAGCAGTACTTC